One sample yielded the 32 T cell receptor beta chains listed below, sequenced in a study of T cell responses to AZD1222 COVID-19 vaccine. The data were produced by immunoSEQ multiplex PCR, yet TCRdb's version contains in-frame clones alone and is incomplete. The sample contains around 110,000 clones, about 90% of which appear only once. The sample consisted of peripheral blood, taken on day 0 of AZD1222 vaccination. These receptor sequences come from an adult in good health.

A single count supports this clone. The chain employs TRBV7-2 and TRBJ2-1, with 8 bases aligning to TRBD1. Germline V gene sequence: CDR1 SGHTA, CDR2 FQGNSA. Germline trimming cut 5 bases from V and 12 bases from J; bases unmatched to any gene: 15. This CDR3 comprises 15 residues. The CDR3 nucleotides read TGTGCCAGCAGCAGACTCGGACAGGGCGATATAGGGCAGTTCTTC. It is translated as CASSRLGQGDIGQFF.

This chain links TRBV7-6 with TRBJ1-1, with D unclear. Trimming took 5 bases from V and 4 from J, leaving 17 bases between them. The germline V gene has CDR1 SGHVS and CDR2 FNYEAQ. The CDR3 runs 15 residues. The CDR3 coding sequence is TGTGCCAGCAGCGAGGAGGCAACTCTGGGCACTGAAGCTTTCTTT. It encodes CASSEEATLGTEAFF. The complete variable domain, with remaining parts taken from reference TRBV7-6 and TRBJ1-1, reads GAGVSQSPRYKVTKRGQDVALRCDPISGHVSLYWYRQALGQGPEFLTYFNYEAQQDKSGLPNDRFSAERPEGSISTLTIQRTEQRDSAMYRCASSEEATLGTEAFFGQGTRLTVV.

The chain links TRBV24-1 to TRBJ1-2; unclear D gene. Per the germline V gene, CDR1 is KGHDR and CDR2 is SFDVKD. There are 12 residues in the CDR3. Between the trimmed V and J ends, which lost 0 bases and 7 bases, there was a span of 5 bases. The CDR3 DNA reads TGTGCCACCAGTGATTTGCGGAGTGGCTACACCTTC. Its translation: CATSDLRSGYTF.

This chain connects TRBV7-9 to TRBJ2-7, with D unclear. Germline V gives CDR1 SEHNR, CDR2 FQNEAQ (reference sequence). The CDR3 loop spans 12 amino acids. V lost 5 bases and J lost 2, with 7 bases in between. CDR3 region: CASSASAYEQYF. CDR3 DNA sequence: TGTGCCAGCAGCGCATCAGCCTACGAGCAGTACTTC.

The CDR3 DNA reads TGTGCCAGCAGTCTAATCAAGAAGGCGAGCACTGAAGCTTTCTTT. Translation gives CASSLIKKASTEAFF. The chain employs TRBV6-5 and TRBJ1-1; no firm D call. The germline CDR1 and CDR2 sequences are MNHEY and SVGAGI. V was trimmed by 5 bases and J by 4 bases, leaving 17 bases between them. The CDR3 length is 15 residues.

The genes are TRBV5-1 and TRBJ1-6; D is ambiguous. Looked up from germline, CDR1 is SGHRS and CDR2 is YFSETQ. Trimming stripped 0 bases from V and 10 bases from J, with 11 bases between. This CDR3 is 14 amino acids long. CDR3 amino acids: CASSLDGYGSPLHF. CDR3 DNA: TGCGCCAGCAGCTTGGACGGGTACGGGTCACCCCTCCACTTT.

This sequence joins TRBV3-1 (or the pseudogene TRBV3-2) and TRBJ2-3; D may match TRBD1 or TRBD2 (5 bases each). CDR3 length: 15 residues. V was trimmed by 3 bases and J by 4 bases, leaving 14 bases between them. Germline V gene lookup returns CDR1 LGHDT and CDR2 YNNKEL (reference sequence). The DNA for the CDR3 is TGTGCCAGCAGCCAGGGACCCCAAAGAGCAGATACGCAGTATTTT. This codes for CASSQGPQRADTQYF.

The chain couples TRBV7-2 to TRBJ2-5, with D unresolved. This CDR3 is built from 14 residues. V lost 1 base, J lost 2 bases, and 8 bases lay in between. Looked up from germline, CDR1 is SGHTA and CDR2 is FQGNSA. As DNA, the CDR3 is TGTGCCAGCAGCTTAGTTCGGCAGCAAGAGACCCAGTACTTC. Translation: CASSLVRQQETQYF.

CDR3 in amino acids: CASSQVQLTNYGYTF. CDR3 bases: TGCGCCAGCAGCCAAGTTCAGTTGACTAACTATGGCTACACCTTC. The chain uses TRBV4-1 and TRBJ1-2; D is unclear. V was cut by 1 base and J by 0 bases, with 9 bases left in between. The CDR3 sequence is 15 residues long. The germline V gene encodes CDR1 MGHRA and CDR2 YSYEKL.

This rearrangement joins TRBV7-6 to TRBJ1-2; D perhaps matches TRBD1 (5 bases). The CDR3 runs to 11 residues. V was cut by 1 base and J by 8 bases, with 5 bases left in between. From germline, CDR1 is SGHVS and CDR2 FNYEAQ. CDR3 loop: CASSLGGGYTF. The CDR3 bases are TGTGCCAGCAGCTTAGGGGGCGGCTACACCTTC.

The V and J genes are TRBV19 and TRBJ1-5; TRBD1 might be the D (6 bases). The CDR3 totals 17 residues. Trimming stripped 5 bases from V and 8 bases from J, with 25 bases between. Germline V lookup: CDR1 LNHDA, CDR2 SQIVND (reference sequence). CDR3 in DNA: TGTGCCAGTAGTCATCCAGGGGCAGTGGGCCCGGACGAGCCCCAGCATTTT. Translated, it gives CASSHPGAVGPDEPQHF. The variable domain in full, completed from reference TRBV19 and TRBJ1-5, reads DGGITQSPKYLFRKEGQNVTLSCEQNLNHDAMYWYRQDPGQGLRLIYYSQIVNDFQKGDIAEGYSVSREKKESFPLTVTSAQKNPTAFYLCASSHPGAVGPDEPQHFGDGTRLSIL.

The CDR3 nucleotides read TGTGCCAGCAGCCAAGAGGGATGGAGTACTGAAGCTTTCTTT. It is translated as CASSQEGWSTEAFF. This chain connects TRBV3-1 (or the pseudogene TRBV3-2) to TRBJ1-1; no clear D gene. This CDR3 contains 14 residues. Deletions cut 0 bases from V and 5 bases from J, with 10 bases between. CDR1 is LGHDT and CDR2 is YNNKEL in the germline V gene (reference sequence).

The genes are TRBV25-1 and TRBJ1-1; D is uncertain. The V gene's germline CDR1 is MGHDK and CDR2 SYGVNS. Trimming removed 7 bases at V and 0 bases at J, with 21 bases between. This CDR3 is built from 17 residues. CDR3: CASTPGMFAHMNTEAFF. DNA for the CDR3: TGTGCCAGCACTCCCGGGATGTTCGCCCATATGAACACTGAAGCTTTCTTT.

A single count supports this clone. The chain is built from TRBV25-1 and TRBJ1-4, with a tentative D call TRBD1 (6 bases). Between the trimmed V and J ends, which lost 3 bases and 4 bases, there was a span of 18 bases. The germline V gene encodes CDR1 MGHDK and CDR2 SYGVNS. There are 17 residues in the CDR3. As DNA, the CDR3 is TGTGCCAGCAGTGACGGCCCCCTAAGGGGGGGTAATGAAAAACTGTTTTTT. Protein product: CASSDGPLRGGNEKLFF.

The chain couples TRBV5-4 to TRBJ1-2; the match to TRBD1 covers 7 bases. This CDR3 has 11 residues. Trimming cost V 4 bases and J 8 bases; bases outside gene matches: 2. Germline values: CDR1 SGHNT, CDR2 YYREEE (reference sequence). The CDR3 region is CASSRQGGYTF. Written as DNA, the CDR3 is TGTGCCAGCAGCCGACAGGGAGGCTACACCTTC.

The chain joins TRBV7-6 to TRBJ2-7; D is perhaps TRBD2 (5 bases). Germline loops: CDR1 SGHVS, CDR2 FNYEAQ. Trimming took 2 bases from V and 4 from J, leaving 9 bases between them. The CDR3 runs to 13 residues. Written as DNA, the CDR3 is TGTGCCAGCAGCTTAAAAGAGGGTTACGAGCAGTACTTC. The encoded protein is CASSLKEGYEQYF.

This clone has a handful of counts. The V and J genes are TRBV3-1 (or the pseudogene TRBV3-2) and TRBJ2-7; the D gene is possibly TRBD1 (5 bases). V was trimmed by 4 bases and J by 5 bases, leaving 21 bases between them. The length of the CDR3 is 16 residues. Germline lookup yields CDR1 LGHDT and CDR2 YNNKEL (reference sequence). DNA of the CDR3: TGTGCCAGCAGCCGGGGCCAGACAGAACCGATCGACGAGCAGTACTTC. The encoded protein is CASSRGQTEPIDEQYF.

This rearrangement joins TRBV6-2 or TRBV6-3 to TRBJ1-1; D is uncertain. Deletions cut 6 bases from V and 0 bases from J, with 11 bases between. Germline V gene data show CDR1 as MNHEY and CDR2 as SVGEGT. The CDR3 runs 14 residues. CDR3 residues: CASSLTNMNTEAFF. For the CDR3, the DNA is TGTGCCAGCAGCCTGACAAACATGAACACTGAAGCTTTCTTT.

This chain uses TRBV5-1 with TRBJ2-5, with TRBD1 identical over 7 bases. The germline gives CDR1 SGHRS, CDR2 YFSETQ. The V segment lost 0 bases and the J segment 4 bases; nucleotides outside the gene matches: 9. The CDR3 runs 16 residues. CDR3 amino acids: CASSLEVGGGAETQYF. CDR3 DNA sequence: TGCGCCAGCAGCTTGGAGGTAGGGGGCGGTGCAGAGACCCAGTACTTC.

The rearrangement joins TRBV27 to TRBJ2-1; D possibly uses TRBD1 or TRBD2 (5 bases each). CDR3 length: 13 residues. Trimming removed 9 bases at V and 8 bases at J, with 17 bases between. Germline V gives CDR1 MNHEY, CDR2 SMNVEV (reference sequence). CDR3 amino acids: CASSGRTQDEQFF. CDR3 bases: TGTGCCAGTTCAGGGCGGACTCAGGATGAGCAGTTCTTC.

This chain links TRBV27 with TRBJ2-7; D perhaps matches TRBD2 (5 bases). Germline lookup yields CDR1 MNHEY and CDR2 SMNVEV (reference sequence). The CDR3 has 11 amino acids. Trimming left V 5 bases short and J 3 bases short, with 5 bases between. CDR3 in amino acids: CASSGSYEQYF. Here the CDR3 DNA reads TGTGCCAGCAGTGGGAGCTACGAGCAGTACTTC.

The V gene is TRBV2, the J gene TRBJ1-1; unclear D gene. The CDR3 sequence is 12 residues long. The V gene's germline CDR1 is SNHLY and CDR2 FYNNEI. V dropped 3 bases and J dropped 5 bases, with 7 bases sitting between them. The CDR3 DNA follows: TGTGCCAGCAGTGACCGGGGTACTGAAGCTTTCTTT. Amino acids: CASSDRGTEAFF.

The rearrangement joins TRBV5-3 to TRBJ2-1, with D perhaps TRBD2 (6 bases). TRBV5-3 is flagged as an ORF with uncertain function. Trimming took off 4 bases at V and 15 bases at J, with 17 bases between the two ends. This CDR3 region has 12 residues. The CDR3: CARSLGGTPLFF. As DNA, the CDR3 is TGTGCCAGAAGCCTGGGCGGGACGCCGCTGTTCTTC.

V gene TRBV7-2 combines with J gene TRBJ2-7; 10 bases are shared with TRBD1. The germline V gene has CDR1 SGHTA and CDR2 FQGNSA. V lost 4 bases to trimming and J lost 3 bases; unmatched junction nucleotides: 3. The CDR3 spans 14 residues. CDR3 bases: TGTGCCAGCAGCTACAGGACAGGGGGCTACGAGCAGTACTTC. Encoded protein: CASSYRTGGYEQYF.

V is TRBV30 and J is TRBJ2-3, with TRBD1 matching 7 bases. Germline CDR1 and CDR2: GTSNPN and SVGIG (reference sequence). V was clipped by 2 bases and J by 3 bases; unmatched bases: 8. CDR3 length: 15 residues. CDR3 amino acids: CAWSRGGEDTDTQYF. As DNA, the CDR3 is TGTGCCTGGAGTAGAGGGGGCGAGGATACAGATACGCAGTATTTT. Full variable domain (missing parts from reference TRBV30 and TRBJ2-3): SQTIHQWPATLVQPVGSPLSLECTVEGTSNPNLYWYRQAAGRGLQLLFYSVGIGQISSEVPQNLSASRPQDRQFILSSKKLLLSDSGFYLCAWSRGGEDTDTQYFGPGTRLTVL.

The genes are TRBV12-3 or TRBV12-4 and TRBJ1-5, with D hard to call. The CDR3 is 13 residues long. Trimming removed 6 bases from V and 6 bases from J, with 12 bases in between. The CDR3 sequence is CASSLWASQPQHF. Written as DNA, the CDR3 is TGTGCCAGCAGCCTCTGGGCCTCTCAGCCCCAGCATTTT.

This chain's CDR3 is CASSEVSSGGVCYEQYF. For the CDR3, the DNA is TGTGCCAGCAGTGAAGTAAGTAGTGGCGGGGTGTGCTACGAGCAGTACTTC. The V and J genes are TRBV6-4 and TRBJ2-7, with D tentatively TRBD2 (6 bases). The V gene lost 3 bases and the J gene lost 3 bases, with 21 bases spanning the gap. This CDR3 is 17 amino acids long. The germline CDR1 and CDR2 sequences are MRHNA and SNTAGT.

CDR3 sequence (DNA): TGTGCCAGCAGCCAGGGACAGGGGGTAACTAATGAAAAACTGTTTTTT. Protein: CASSQGQGVTNEKLFF. The chain uses TRBV4-2 and TRBJ1-4; 11 positions agree with TRBD1. The J segment lost 1 base and the V segment lost 3 bases, leaving 1 base of the junction unmatched. CDR1 is LGHNA and CDR2 is YNFKEQ in the germline V gene. The CDR3 is made up of 16 amino acids.

The chain links TRBV19 to TRBJ1-1; 10 nucleotides line up with TRBD1. V shed 7 bases and J 5 bases; nucleotides not matched to a gene: 10. Germline assignment: CDR1 LNHDA and CDR2 SQIVND (reference sequence). CDR3 length equals 15 residues. CDR3 nucleotide sequence: TGTGCCAGTATTCCATCGAGGACAGGGGGGACTGAAGCTTTCTTT. This sequence encodes CASIPSRTGGTEAFF. Complete variable domain (other parts from reference TRBV19 and TRBJ1-1): DGGITQSPKYLFRKEGQNVTLSCEQNLNHDAMYWYRQDPGQGLRLIYYSQIVNDFQKGDIAEGYSVSREKKESFPLTVTSAQKNPTAFYLCASIPSRTGGTEAFFGQGTRLTVV.

CDR3 DNA sequence: TGTGCCAGCAGTTCCAATAATGAAAAACTGTTTTTT. This gives the protein CASSSNNEKLFF. The V call is TRBV12-3 or TRBV12-4, the J call TRBJ1-4; no definite D call. The CDR3 loop spans 12 amino acids. V lost 4 bases and J 4 bases, leaving 4 bases between the germline ends.

V and J are TRBV2 and TRBJ2-1; D possibly corresponds to TRBD2 (6 bases). This CDR3 is built from 15 residues. Germline CDR1 SNHLY, CDR2 FYNNEI. Trimming took off 4 bases at V and 3 bases at J, with 13 bases between the two ends. The CDR3 region is CASSGSGLLYNEQFF. In nucleotides, the CDR3 is TGTGCCAGCAGTGGGTCCGGACTACTCTACAATGAGCAGTTCTTC.

The rearrangement joins TRBV19 to TRBJ1-6; D remains ambiguous. The CDR3 runs to 15 residues. Germline loops: CDR1 LNHDA, CDR2 SQIVND (reference sequence). Between the trimmed V and J ends, which lost 5 bases and 6 bases, there was a span of 14 bases. CDR3 protein: CASSRPFSINSPLHF. CDR3 nucleotide sequence: TGTGCCAGTAGTCGACCATTTTCCATTAATTCACCCCTCCACTTT.